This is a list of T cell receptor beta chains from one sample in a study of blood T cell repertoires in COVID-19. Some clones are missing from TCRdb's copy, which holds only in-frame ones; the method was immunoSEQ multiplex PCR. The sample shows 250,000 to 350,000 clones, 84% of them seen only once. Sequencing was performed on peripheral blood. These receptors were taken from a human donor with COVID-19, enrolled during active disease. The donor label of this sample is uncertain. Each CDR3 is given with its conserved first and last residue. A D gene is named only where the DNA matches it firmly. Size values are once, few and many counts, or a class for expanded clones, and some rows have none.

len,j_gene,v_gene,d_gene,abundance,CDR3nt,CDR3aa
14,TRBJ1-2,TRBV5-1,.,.,TGCGCCAGCAGCTTGGCGGACAGCGCCAGAGGCTACACCTTC,CASSLADSARGYTF
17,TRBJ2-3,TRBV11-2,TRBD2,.,TGTGCCAGCAGCCTTAGACTAGCGGGAGGCCGGGGGGATACGCAGTATTTT,CASSLRLAGGRGDTQYF
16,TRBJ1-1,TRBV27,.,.,TGTGCCAGCAGTCAACAATCCGGGGAAGGGAGCACTGAAGCTTTCTTT,CASSQQSGEGSTEAFF
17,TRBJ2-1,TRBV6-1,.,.,TGTGCCAGCAGTGAGGAACAGGGTACCCCCCGTCCTAATGAGCAGTTCTTC,CASSEEQGTPRPNEQFF
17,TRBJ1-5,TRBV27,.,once,TGTGCCAGCAGTTCGGCGACCCAGGGTATTAGCAATCAGCCCCAGCATTTT,CASSSATQGISNQPQHF
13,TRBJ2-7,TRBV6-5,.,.,TGTGCCAGCATGGGAGGTCCACAGGACGAGCAGTACTTC,CASMGGPQDEQYF
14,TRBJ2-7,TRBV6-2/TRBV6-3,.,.,TGTGCCAGCAGCCATGGGAGCCTACTCGACGAGCAGTACTTC,CASSHGSLLDEQYF
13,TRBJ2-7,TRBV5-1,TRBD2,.,TGCGCCAGCAGCTGGGGGACTAGCAGCGAGCAGTACTTC,CASSWGTSSEQYF
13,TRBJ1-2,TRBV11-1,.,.,TGTGCCAGCAGCTTGACAGGTGTGAATGGCTACACCTTC,CASSLTGVNGYTF
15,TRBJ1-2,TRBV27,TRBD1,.,TGTGCCAGCAGTGCCACAGGGGGTATATCGAGAGGCTACACCTTC,CASSATGGISRGYTF
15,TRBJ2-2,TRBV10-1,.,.,TGCGCCAGCAGTGAAGCCGCAACGAACACCGGGGAGCTGTTTTTT,CASSEAATNTGELFF
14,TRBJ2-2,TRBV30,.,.,TGTGCCTGGAGTCCCGGGACGAACACCGGGGAGCTGTTTTTT,CAWSPGTNTGELFF
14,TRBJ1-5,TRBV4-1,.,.,TGCGCCAGCAGCCAGCCGGGGGGCAATCAGCCCCAGCATTTT,CASSQPGGNQPQHF
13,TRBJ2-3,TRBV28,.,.,TGTGCCAGCCGTCAGCCCCGGGGAGATACGCAGTATTTT,CASRQPRGDTQYF
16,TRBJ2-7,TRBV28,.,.,TGTGCCAGCAGTTTAATGAGCCGGGGGCCAGCGGGGGAGCAGTACTTC,CASSLMSRGPAGEQYF
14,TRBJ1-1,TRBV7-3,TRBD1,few,TGTGCCAGCAGCGCCCGGACAGGGAACACTGAAGCTTTCTTT,CASSARTGNTEAFF
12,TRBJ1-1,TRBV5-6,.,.,TGTGCCAGCAGGGCCTTGAACACTGAAGCTTTCTTT,CASRALNTEAFF
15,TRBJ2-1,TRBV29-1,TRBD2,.,TGCAGCGTTGAATGGGGGGGGAGCTCCTACAATGAGCAGTTCTTC,CSVEWGGSSYNEQFF
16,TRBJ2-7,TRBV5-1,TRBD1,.,TGCGCCAGCGCCTCAGGGGGTTCGGCCTCTACCCACGAGCAGTACTTC,CASASGGSASTHEQYF
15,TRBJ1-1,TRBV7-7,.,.,TGTGCTAGCAGCTCCCTGGCCGACAGCGGGACTGAAGCTTTCTTT,CASSSLADSGTEAFF
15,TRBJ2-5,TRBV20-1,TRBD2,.,TGCAGTGCTAGTAGGGCTAGCGGTTACCAAGAGACCCAGTACTTC,CSASRASGYQETQYF
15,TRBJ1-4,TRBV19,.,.,TGTGCCAGTAGTATCCAGGTTGCAACTAATGAAAAACTGTTTTTT,CASSIQVATNEKLFF
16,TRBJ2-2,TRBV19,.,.,TGTGCCAGTAGTCCCTGGGACACAGCGAACACCGGGGAGCTGTTTTTT,CASSPWDTANTGELFF
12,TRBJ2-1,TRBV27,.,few,TGTGCCAGCAGTTCATCTAACAATGAGCAGTTCTTC,CASSSSNNEQFF
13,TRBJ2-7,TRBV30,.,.,TGTGCCTGGAGCTCAGGGGTCTCCTACGAGCAGTACTTC,CAWSSGVSYEQYF
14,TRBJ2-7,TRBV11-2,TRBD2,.,TGTGCCAGCAGCTTATTGGCGGGAGTGCCCGAGCAGTACTTC,CASSLLAGVPEQYF
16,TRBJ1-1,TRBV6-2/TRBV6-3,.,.,TGTGCCAGCAGCCACCACCTCACAGCTATGAACACTGAAGCTTTCTTT,CASSHHLTAMNTEAFF
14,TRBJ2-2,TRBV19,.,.,TGTGCCAGTAGTGTTATCTCGGGCACCGGGGAGCTGTTTTTT,CASSVISGTGELFF
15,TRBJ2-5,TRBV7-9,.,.,TGTGCCAGCAGCTTAGGGACACACCCGAGGGAGACCCAGTACTTC,CASSLGTHPRETQYF
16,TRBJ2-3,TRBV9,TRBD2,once,TGTGCCAGCACCGCAGGGAGCGGGAGCCCGCCAGATACGCAGTATTTT,CASTAGSGSPPDTQYF
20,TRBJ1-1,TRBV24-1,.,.,TGTGCCACCAGTGTAGCCCCCAGGGTGGCAGGGCCGTCGCGACCCACTGAAGCTTTCTTT,CATSVAPRVAGPSRPTEAFF
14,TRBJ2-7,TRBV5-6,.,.,TGTGCCAGCAGCACCCGACAGGTCCCCTACGAGCAGTACTTC,CASSTRQVPYEQYF
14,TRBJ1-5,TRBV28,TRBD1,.,TGTGCCAGCACCCAGACAGGGGCCGAGCAGCCCCAGCATTTT,CASTQTGAEQPQHF
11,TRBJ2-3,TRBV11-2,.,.,TGTGCCAGCAGCGTACAGCAAACGCAGTATTTT,CASSVQQTQYF
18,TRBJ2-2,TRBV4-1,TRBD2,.,TGCGCCAGCAGCCATCCCACCCAGCGGGAGGGCCACCCCGGGGAGCTGTTTTTT,CASSHPTQREGHPGELFF
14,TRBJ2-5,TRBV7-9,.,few,TGTGCCAGCAACTTACAGGGAATCCAAGAGACCCAGTACTTC,CASNLQGIQETQYF
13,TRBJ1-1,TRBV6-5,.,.,TGTGCCAGCGGCCGGGGGGGTGTAGGTGAAGCTTTCTTT,CASGRGGVGEAFF